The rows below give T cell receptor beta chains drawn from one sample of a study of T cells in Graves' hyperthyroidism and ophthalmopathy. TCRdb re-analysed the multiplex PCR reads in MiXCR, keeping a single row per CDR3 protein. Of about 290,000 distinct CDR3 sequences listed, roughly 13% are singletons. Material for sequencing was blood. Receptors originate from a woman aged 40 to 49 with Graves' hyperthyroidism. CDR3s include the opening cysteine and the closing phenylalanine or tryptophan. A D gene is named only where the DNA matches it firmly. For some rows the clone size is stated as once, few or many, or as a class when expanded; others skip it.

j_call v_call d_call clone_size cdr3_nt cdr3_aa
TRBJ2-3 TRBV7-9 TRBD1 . TGTGCCAGCAGCCTGACAGGGGTGATGAGGGATACGCAGTATTTT CASSLTGVMRDTQYF
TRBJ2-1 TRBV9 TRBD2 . TGTGCCAGCAGCGTAAGAGCGGGAGTAGGCTACAATGAGCAGTTCTTC CASSVRAGVGYNEQFF
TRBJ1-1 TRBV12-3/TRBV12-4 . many TGTGCCAGCAGTTTCGACAGAGTGAACACTGAAGCTTTCTTT CASSFDRVNTEAFF
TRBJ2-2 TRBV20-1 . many TGCAGTCCCAGAAACTCCATCACCGGGGAGCTGTTTTTT CSPRNSITGELFF
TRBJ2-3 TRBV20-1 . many TGCAGTGCTAGCAGGGCTCCCACAGATACGCAGTATTTT CSASRAPTDTQYF
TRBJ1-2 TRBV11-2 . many TGTGCCAGCAGCTACGGGACCGGATCTGTCTATGGCTACACCTTC CASSYGTGSVYGYTF
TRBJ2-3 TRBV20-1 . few TGCAGTGCTCATGGCTTGGGCACAGATACGCAGTATTTT CSAHGLGTDTQYF
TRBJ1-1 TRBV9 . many TGTGCCAGCAGCGTAGTGACAGGCGGGGACACTGAAGCTTTCTTT CASSVVTGGDTEAFF
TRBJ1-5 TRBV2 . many TGTGCCAGCAGTTTCCGGGGGGTTTACAATCAGCCCCAGCATTTT CASSFRGVYNQPQHF
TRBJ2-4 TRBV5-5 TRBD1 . TGTGCCAGCAGCGAAACCGGGACAGGGCTAGCCAAAAACATTCAGTACTTC CASSETGTGLAKNIQYF
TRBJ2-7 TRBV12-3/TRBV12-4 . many TGTGCCAGCAGACCACGCGGAACCTACGAGCAGTACTTC CASRPRGTYEQYF
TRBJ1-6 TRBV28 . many TGTGCCAGCAGCCTCGGTGGGAATCTAATCTATTCACCCCTCCACTTT CASSLGGNLIYSPLHF
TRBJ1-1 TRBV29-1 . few TGCAGCGTCTATAGGGGGTCAGCGGCTTTCTTT CSVYRGSAAFF
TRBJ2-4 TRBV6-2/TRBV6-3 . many TGTGCCACCAGGCAGGGCCCGGCCAAAAACATTCAGTACTTC CATRQGPAKNIQYF
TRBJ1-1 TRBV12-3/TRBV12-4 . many TGTGCCAGCACCCAAGGACGGACTGAAGCTTTCTTT CASTQGRTEAFF
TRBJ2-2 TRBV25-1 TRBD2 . TGTGCCAGCAGTGAATCCATCGGGGAGGGACACACCGGGGAGCTGTTTTTT CASSESIGEGHTGELFF
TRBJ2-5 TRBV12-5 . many TGTGCTAGTGGGGGGGGTTTCGAGACCCAGTACTTC CASGGGFETQYF
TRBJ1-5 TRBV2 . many TGTGCCAGCAGACCGGGACCTAGCAATCAGCCCCAGCATTTT CASRPGPSNQPQHF
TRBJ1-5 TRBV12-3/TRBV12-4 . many TGTGCCAGCAGTTCGGCCCCCCAGCCCCAGCATTTT CASSSAPQPQHF
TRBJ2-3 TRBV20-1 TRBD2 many TGCAGTGCTACCGCGGGACTAGCTGGAGCCGAGGATACGCAGTATTTT CSATAGLAGAEDTQYF
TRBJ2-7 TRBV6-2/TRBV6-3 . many TGTGCCAGCGGCCAACTAGCCCCAGTTTTCGAGCAGTACTTC CASGQLAPVFEQYF
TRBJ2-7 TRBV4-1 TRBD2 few TGCGCCAGCAGCCCGACTAGCGGGGACTACGAGCAGTACTTC CASSPTSGDYEQYF
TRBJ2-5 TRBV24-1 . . TGTGCCACCAGTGACTTTACAAAGGGGGGTCAAGAGACCCAGTACTTC CATSDFTKGGQETQYF
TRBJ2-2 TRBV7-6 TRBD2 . TGTGCCAGCAGCTCGGGACTAGCGGAAACCGAGGAGCTGTTTTTT CASSSGLAETEELFF
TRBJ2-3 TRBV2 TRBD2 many TGTGCCAGCAGAGCGGGACGGGACACAGATACGCAGTATTTT CASRAGRDTDTQYF
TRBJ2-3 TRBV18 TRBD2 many TGTGCCAGCTCACCACAGCGGGAAACGCAGTATTTT CASSPQRETQYF
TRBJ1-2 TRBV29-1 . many TGCAGCGGAGAACTTACCGGGGACAACTATGGCTACACCTTC CSGELTGDNYGYTF
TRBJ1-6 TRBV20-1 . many TGCAGTGCTAGACTGGGGTTCGATAATTCACCCCTCCACTTT CSARLGFDNSPLHF
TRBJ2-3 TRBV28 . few TGTGCCACCGACTCGGGAGCAGATACGCAGTATTTT CATDSGADTQYF
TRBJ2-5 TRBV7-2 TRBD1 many TGTGCCAGCGAGGGACAGGTGGGGGAGAGCCAGTACTTC CASEGQVGESQYF
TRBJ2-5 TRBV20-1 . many TGCAGTGCTAGAGAACGGACATCGGAATGGGAGACCCAGTACTTC CSARERTSEWETQYF
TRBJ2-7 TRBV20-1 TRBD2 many TGCAGTGCTAGAGATTGGGGGGGGGCCTACGAGCAGTACTTC CSARDWGGAYEQYF
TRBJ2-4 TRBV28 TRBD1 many TGTGCCAGCAGTCCCCTCACCGGACAGGGTTGGGCCAAAAACATTCAGTACTTC CASSPLTGQGWAKNIQYF
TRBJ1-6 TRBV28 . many TGTGCCAGCAGGGAAAATTCACCCCTCCACTTT CASRENSPLHF
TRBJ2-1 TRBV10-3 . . TGTGCCATCAGTGGATCTAGCGCAAATGAGCAGTTCTTC CAISGSSANEQFF
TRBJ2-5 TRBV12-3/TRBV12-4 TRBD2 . TGTGCCAGCAGTTCCTTGGGACTAGCGGGAGGGCGTGAGACCCAGTACTTC CASSSLGLAGGRETQYF
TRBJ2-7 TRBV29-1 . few TGCAGCGTTGAAGACGCGCACGAGCAGTACTTC CSVEDAHEQYF
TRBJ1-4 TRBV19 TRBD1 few TGTGCCAGTAGTATAGGCCGCGCAGGGGGAACTAATGAAAAACTGTTTTTT CASSIGRAGGTNEKLFF
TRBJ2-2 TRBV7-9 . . TGTGCCAGCAGGGAGCGCGGGACAGTTCGGAGAGAGCTGTTTTTT CASRERGTVRRELFF
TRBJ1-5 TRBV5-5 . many TGTGCCAGCAGCTTCCTCGAGGGTTCCCAGCCCCAGCATTTT CASSFLEGSQPQHF
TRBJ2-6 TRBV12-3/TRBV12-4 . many TGTGCCAGCAGTCGATATTCCGGGACAGGGGCCAACGTCCTGACTTTC CASSRYSGTGANVLTF
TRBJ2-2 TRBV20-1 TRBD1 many TGCAGTGCCCCTAGGGGGCAGGCGAACACCGGGGAGCTGTTTTTT CSAPRGQANTGELFF
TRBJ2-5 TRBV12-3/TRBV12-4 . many TGTGCCAGCAGTTTACGGCATTCGGGCATAGAGACCCAGTACTTC CASSLRHSGIETQYF
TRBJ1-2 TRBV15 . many TGTGCCACCAGCAGAGACAGGGCCGAGGAAGGCTACACCTTC CATSRDRAEEGYTF
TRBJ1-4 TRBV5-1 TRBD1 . TGCGCCAGCAGCATGACAGGGGCTCAAAATGAAAAACTGTTTTTT CASSMTGAQNEKLFF
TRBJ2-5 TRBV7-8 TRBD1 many TGTGCCAGCAGCTTAGCCCGGACAGGGGTGGAAGAGACCCAGTACTTC CASSLARTGVEETQYF
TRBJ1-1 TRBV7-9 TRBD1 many TGTGCCAGCAGCTTCGTACAGGGGGCAGGCACTGAAGCTTTCTTT CASSFVQGAGTEAFF
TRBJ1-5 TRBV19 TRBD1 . TGTGCCAGTAGTACCCGGACAGGGCGGTTGGAGCCCCAGCATTTT CASSTRTGRLEPQHF
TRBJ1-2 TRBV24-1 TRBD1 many TGTGCCACCAGTGATACTCTGACAGGGCATGGCTACACCTTC CATSDTLTGHGYTF